A single sample is the source of the 12 T cell receptor beta chains below, sequenced in a study of blood T cells in healthy people across ages. Primers used in a second PCR of about 7 to 12 cycles were a sample-barcoded 5' primer and a J-beta primer mix. TCRdb analysed the 5' RACE reads with MiXCR anew, one entry per CDR3 protein. The data show 1.4 million or so distinct CDR3 sequences, less than 45% seen once. The sequenced sample was blood. The receptors were sampled from a woman aged 18-29 years in good health.

The sample holds a few counts of this clonotype. The chain is built from TRBV12-3 or TRBV12-4 and TRBJ1-2; D gene unclear. This CDR3 is built from 12 residues. V lost 3 bases and J lost 8, with 10 bases in between. CDR3 bases: TGTGCCAGCAGTTTCTCAGTCCGGGGCTACACCTTC. Translated, it gives CASSFSVRGYTF.

There are a few counts of this clonotype. The CDR3 loop is CASSQDRWGNQPQHF. The CDR3 nucleotides read TGCGCCAGCAGCCAAGATCGCTGGGGGAATCAGCCCCAGCATTTT. The V call is TRBV4-3, the J call TRBJ1-5, with a possible D match to TRBD1 (5 bases). In germline, CDR1 is LGHNA, CDR2 YSLEER. CDR3 size: 15 residues. V dropped 0 bases and J dropped 4 bases, with 10 bases sitting between them.

Ten or more counts support this clonotype. V gene TRBV6-2 or TRBV6-3 combines with J gene TRBJ2-5, with D hard to call. The ends were cut back, 3 bases at V and 1 base at J, with 12 bases in the middle. Per germline, CDR1 MNHEY and CDR2 SVGEGT. The CDR3 has 15 residues. CDR3: CASSYSSAGQETQYF. The CDR3 DNA reads TGTGCCAGCAGTTATAGTAGTGCAGGCCAAGAGACCCAGTACTTC.

In the case of this clonotype: A read error may account for a junction end that differs from germline. The rearrangement joins TRBV9 to TRBJ2-2, with TRBD2 as a possible D gene (5 bases). Germline loops: CDR1 SGDLS, CDR2 YYNGEE. This CDR3 spans 16 amino acids. Here the CDR3 DNA reads TGTGCCAGCAGCGCCCTCCGGAGAGAGAACACCGGGGAGTTGTTTTTT. The encoded protein is CASSALRRENTGELFF.

This rearrangement joins TRBV20-1 to TRBJ2-5; D possibly corresponds to TRBD2 (6 bases). The CDR3 has 16 residues. Germline CDR1 is DFQATT and CDR2 is SNEGSKA (reference sequence). The V end lost 2 bases, the J end lost 9 bases, and 25 bases lay between the germline ends. The CDR3 protein is CSARPSRRDSAEAQYF. DNA of the CDR3: TGCAGTGCTAGACCCTCCCGGAGGGACTCCGCCGAGGCCCAGTACTTC.

The chain is built from TRBV3-1 and TRBJ1-2, with a possible D match to TRBD1 (5 bases). This CDR3 spans 13 amino acids. V was cut by 1 base and J by 8 bases, with 11 bases left in between. The V gene's germline CDR1 is LGHDT and CDR2 YNNKEL (reference sequence). In DNA form, the CDR3 reads TGTGCCAGCAGCCAAGCAGGGTCGGAAGGCTACACCTTC. Translation gives CASSQAGSEGYTF.

This clonotype appeared a few times. CDR3 sequence: CASSQDIAGTNSPLHF. CDR3 bases: TGCGCCAGCAGCCAAGATATAGCCGGAACTAATTCACCCCTCCACTTT. The V gene is TRBV4-3, the J gene TRBJ1-6; D not certain. Germline V gives CDR1 LGHNA, CDR2 YSLEER. This CDR3 has 16 amino acids. Trimming removed 0 bases at V and 6 bases at J, with 12 bases between.

The chain uses TRBV6-2 or TRBV6-3 and TRBJ2-4; the D gene is possibly TRBD1 (5 bases). The J call may be in error: the DNA end matches TRBJ2-7 better. Germline CDR1 reads MNHEY; CDR2 reads SVGEGT. This CDR3 spans 13 amino acids. The CDR3 sequence: CASRDSDIYEQYF. CDR3 DNA sequence: TGTGCCAGCCGAGACAGTGACATCTACGAGCAGTACTTC.

This clonotype was seen just once. At one end, the junction sequence differs from germline, possibly due to a read error. The chain combines TRBV28 with TRBJ2-7, with D perhaps given as TRBD1 or TRBD2 (7 bases each). The DNA matches TRBJ2-5 better at its end, which makes the J call doubtful. Looked up from germline, CDR1 is MDHEN and CDR2 is SYDVKM. The length of the CDR3 is 15 residues. CDR3 protein: CASNLTLQGGKTQYF. CDR3 nucleotides: TGTGCCAGCAATTTAACCCTCCAGGGGGGGAAGACCCAGTACTTC.

The J gene is TRBJ2-1, the V gene TRBV30, with 10 bases aligning to TRBD2. Germline assignment: CDR1 GTSNPN and CDR2 SVGIG (reference sequence). With V trimmed by 4 bases and J by 6 bases, 3 bases remained unmatched. This CDR3 has 13 amino acids. In DNA, the CDR3 is TGTGCCTGGACTAGCGGGGGAAGCAATGAGCAGTTCTTC. Protein sequence: CAWTSGGSNEQFF.

The chain joins TRBV7-8 to TRBJ2-1; D not certain. The CDR3 totals 14 residues. CDR1 is SGHVS and CDR2 is FQNEAQ in the germline V gene. The V gene lost 3 bases and the J gene lost 5 bases, with 11 bases spanning the gap. The CDR3 DNA sequence: TGTGCCAGCAGCTTCAAGATAAATCACAATGAGCAGTTCTTC. This gives the protein CASSFKINHNEQFF.

V is TRBV25-1 and J is TRBJ2-7, with TRBD1 matching over 7 bases. Germline assignment: CDR1 MGHDK and CDR2 SYGVNS. The junction had 7 bases not matched to a gene; V was cut back by 4 bases and J by 7 bases. CDR3 length: 13 residues. The chain's CDR3 is CASSARTGFEQYF. CDR3 nucleotides: TGTGCCAGCAGTGCCAGGACAGGCTTTGAGCAGTACTTC.